This T cell receptor (beta chain) stems from a study of T cell responses to AZD1222 COVID-19 vaccine. TCRdb keeps only in-frame clones here, not all; method: immunoSEQ multiplex PCR. The table lists 85,000 to 130,000 clones, roughly 86% of them singletons. Germline CDR1 reads DFQATT; CDR2 reads SNEGSKA (reference sequence). V was clipped by 2 bases and J by 8 bases, with 9 bases between them. The CDR3 consists of 11 residues. As to this clone: Its target is not known.

General observations from the study: Females made up more of the donors, who were largely white British, and clonal diversity may have come out too low.

The chain employs TRBV20-1 and TRBJ1-2; D is ambiguous. The TCR sequence derives from an adult who received the MenACWY meningococcal vaccine as a control. The sequencing used peripheral blood, collected 28 days after the second dose of the MenACWY control vaccine. This chain's CDR3 is CSARPPEGYTF. The CDR3 bases are TGCAGTGCTAGACCGCCCGAGGGCTACACCTTC.